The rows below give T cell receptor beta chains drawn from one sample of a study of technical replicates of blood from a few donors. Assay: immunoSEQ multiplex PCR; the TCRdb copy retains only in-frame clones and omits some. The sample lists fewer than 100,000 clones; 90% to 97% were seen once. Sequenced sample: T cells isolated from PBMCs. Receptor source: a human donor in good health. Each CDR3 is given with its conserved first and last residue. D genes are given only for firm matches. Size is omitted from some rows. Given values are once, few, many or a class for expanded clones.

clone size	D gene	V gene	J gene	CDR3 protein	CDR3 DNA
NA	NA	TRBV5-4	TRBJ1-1	CASSLAAAPMWAFF	TGTGCCAGCAGCTTGGCCGCGGCCCCCATGTGGGCTTTCTTT
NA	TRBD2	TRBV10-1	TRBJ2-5	CASSESGAGGQETQYF	TGCGCCAGCAGTGAGTCGGGGGCGGGGGGGCAAGAGACCCAGTACTTC
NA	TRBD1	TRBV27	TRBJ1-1	CASSLWGQGAAFF	TGTGCCAGCAGTTTATGGGGACAGGGTGCAGCTTTCTTT
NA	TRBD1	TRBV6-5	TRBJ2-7	CASSYFRTGGSYEQHF	TGTGCCAGCAGTTACTTTAGGACAGGGGGCTCCTACGAGCAGCACTTC
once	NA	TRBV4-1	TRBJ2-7	CASSQVSGTYEQYF	TGCGCCAGCAGCCAAGTTAGCGGTACCTACGAGCAGTACTTC
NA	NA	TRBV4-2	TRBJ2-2	CASSQDWRGFSDTGELFF	TGTGCCAGCAGCCAAGATTGGAGGGGATTCTCGGACACCGGGGAGCTGTTTTTT
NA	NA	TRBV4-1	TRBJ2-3	CASSQEEGVTDTQYF	TGCGCCAGCAGCCAAGAAGAGGGGGTAACAGATACGCAGTATTTT
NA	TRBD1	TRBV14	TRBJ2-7	CASSQDDRGFYEQYF	TGTGCCAGCAGCCAAGATGACAGGGGGTTCTACGAGCAGTACTTC
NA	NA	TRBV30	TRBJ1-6	CAWSVRGASPLHF	TGTGCCTGGAGTGTACGGGGGGCTTCACCCCTCCACTTT
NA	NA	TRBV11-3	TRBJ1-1	CASRIRGGGTEAFF	TGTGCCAGCAGGATAAGGGGAGGGGGCACTGAAGCTTTCTTT
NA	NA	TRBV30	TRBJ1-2	CAWQHHPAGNGYTF	TGTGCCTGGCAGCACCATCCGGCAGGGAATGGCTACACCTTC
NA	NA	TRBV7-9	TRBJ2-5	CASSSARTGLKETQYF	TGTGCCAGCAGCTCCGCCCGAACAGGGCTAAAAGAGACCCAGTACTTC
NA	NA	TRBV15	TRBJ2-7	CALGAPYEQYF	TGTGCTTTAGGGGCTCCGTACGAGCAGTACTTC
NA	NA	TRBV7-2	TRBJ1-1	CASSLGHQNTEAFF	TGTGCCAGCAGCTTGGGACACCAGAACACTGAAGCTTTCTTT
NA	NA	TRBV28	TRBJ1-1	CASSLTGGAEAFF	TGTGCCAGCAGCCTCACAGGAGGGGCTGAAGCTTTCTTT
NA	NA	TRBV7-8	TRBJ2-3	CASSFLPSDTQYF	TGTGCCAGCAGCTTTCTCCCCTCAGATACGCAGTATTTT
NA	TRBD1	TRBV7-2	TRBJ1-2	CASSSRLPGQLNGYTF	TGTGCCAGCAGCTCCCGCTTGCCGGGACAGCTGAATGGCTACACCTTC
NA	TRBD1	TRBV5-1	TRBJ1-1	CASRDRTGASFEAFF	TGCGCCAGCAGAGACCGGACAGGGGCCTCTTTTGAAGCTTTCTTT
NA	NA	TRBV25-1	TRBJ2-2	CASGKAGTGELFF	TGTGCCAGCGGAAAGGCAGGAACCGGGGAGCTGTTTTTT
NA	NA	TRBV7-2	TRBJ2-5	CASSVLRVGYQETQYF	TGTGCCAGCAGCGTTCTGAGGGTGGGGTACCAAGAGACCCAGTACTTC
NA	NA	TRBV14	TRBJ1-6	CASSQQGGNSPLHF	TGTGCCAGCAGCCAACAGGGTGGGAATTCACCCCTCCACTTT
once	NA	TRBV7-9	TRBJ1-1	CASSLALRAFF	TGTGCCAGCAGCTTAGCGCTCAGAGCTTTCTTT
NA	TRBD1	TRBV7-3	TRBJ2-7	CASSRGQSSYEQYF	TGTGCCAGCAGCAGGGGACAGAGCTCCTACGAGCAGTACTTC
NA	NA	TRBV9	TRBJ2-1	CASSPPAPYEQFF	TGTGCCAGCAGCCCTCCAGCGCCCTATGAGCAGTTCTTC
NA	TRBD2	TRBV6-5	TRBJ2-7	CATAGVHEQYF	TGTGCCACCGCGGGGGTCCACGAGCAGTACTTC